This T cell receptor (beta chain) was sequenced during a study of T-cell reconstitution after alpha-beta-depleted transplantation in children. It was with unique molecular identifiers that the TCRbeta library was prepared. TCRdb fed the PCR reads into MiXCR, producing one record per CDR3 protein. In the table there are a few hundred thousand distinct CDR3 sequences, around 17% of which are singletons. The ends were cut back, 6 bases at V and 3 bases at J, with 11 bases in the middle. Per the germline V gene, CDR1 is MGHDK and CDR2 is SYGVNS. This CDR3 has 14 amino acids. The sequence was obtained from a human donor who donated a stem cell graft to a child with acute lymphoblastic leukemia. This specimen consisted of PBMCs from the stem cell graft donor, obtained from the stem cell graft. The chain carries TRBV25-1 and TRBJ2-2; weak D call: TRBD1 (5 bases). CDR3 sequence: CASSRQSYTGELFF. The CDR3 bases are TGTGCCAGCAGCCGACAGAGCTACACCGGGGAGCTGTTTTTT.